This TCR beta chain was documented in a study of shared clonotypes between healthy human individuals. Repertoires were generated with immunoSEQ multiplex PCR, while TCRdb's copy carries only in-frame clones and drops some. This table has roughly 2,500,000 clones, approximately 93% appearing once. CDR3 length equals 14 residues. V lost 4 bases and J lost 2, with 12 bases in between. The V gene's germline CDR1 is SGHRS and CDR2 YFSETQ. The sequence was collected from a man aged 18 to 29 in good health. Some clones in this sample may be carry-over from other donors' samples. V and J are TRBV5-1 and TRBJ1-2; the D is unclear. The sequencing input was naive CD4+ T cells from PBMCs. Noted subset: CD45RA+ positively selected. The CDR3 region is CASSPSTRNYGYTF. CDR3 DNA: TGCGCCAGCAGCCCTTCAACAAGGAACTATGGCTACACCTTC.